One sample yielded the 12 T cell receptor beta chains listed below, sequenced in a study of PD-L1 blockade in urothelial cancer. The time point is: peripheral blood 6 weeks after treatment start. The protocol was immunoSEQ multiplex PCR, while the TCRdb copy is restricted to in-frame clones and leaves out a portion. The table shows about 45,000 clones, with 83% occurring only once. Material: PBMCs, obtained around atezolizumab (anti-PD-L1) treatment. The receptors originated from a man in his 60s with urothelial cancer.

V and J are TRBV5-6 and TRBJ2-3; 8 nucleotides align to TRBD2. Germline values: CDR1 SGHDT, CDR2 YYEEEE. This CDR3 contains 14 residues. V shed 0 bases, J shed 6 bases, and the junction held 3 bases outside the gene matches. DNA of the CDR3: TGTGCCAGCAGCTTGGGTAGCGGGGTGGATACGCAGTATTTT. Translated, it gives CASSLGSGVDTQYF.

The V and J genes are TRBV19 and TRBJ1-5, with a weak D call TRBD1 (5 bases). Trimming cost V 9 bases and J 4 bases, with 22 bases left between them. CDR3 length: 16 residues. CDR1 is LNHDA, CDR2 SQIVND, per germline (reference sequence). The CDR3 spells CASALEGQLLNQPQHF. The CDR3 region has the DNA TGTGCCAGCGCGCTAGAAGGACAACTCCTAAATCAGCCCCAGCATTTT.

Here the CDR3 reads CASSLLGTPDFSYEQYF. The DNA for the CDR3 is TGTGCCAGCAGCCTCCTTGGGACACCAGACTTCTCCTACGAGCAGTACTTC. V and J are TRBV7-9 and TRBJ2-7; D possibly corresponds to TRBD1 (6 bases). The germline CDR1 and CDR2 sequences are SEHNR and FQNEAQ (reference sequence). CDR3 size: 17 residues. The V and J ends lost 5 bases and 0 bases respectively, with 20 bases between them.

This clone has more than one count but fewer than ten. The chain uses TRBV5-4 and TRBJ2-2; D might be TRBD1 (6 bases). The CDR3 runs 18 residues. Germline V gene sequence: CDR1 SGHNT, CDR2 YYREEE (reference sequence). Between the trimmed V and J ends, which lost 4 bases and 2 bases, there was a span of 21 bases. The CDR3 protein is CASSGTRGVGQNTGELFF. CDR3 coding DNA: TGTGCCAGCAGCGGAACCAGGGGAGTAGGTCAAAACACCGGGGAGCTGTTTTTT.

This chain uses TRBV19 with TRBJ2-2; 9 nucleotides agree with TRBD1. This CDR3 spans 15 amino acids. Germline trimming cut 9 bases from V and 4 bases from J; bases unmatched to any gene: 9. Germline-derived CDR1 and CDR2 are LNHDA and SQIVND (reference sequence). The CDR3 DNA reads as TGTGCCAGCTCCCGCGGACAGGGGAGCACCGGGGAGCTGTTTTTT. Translating gives CASSRGQGSTGELFF.

The V call is TRBV10-3, the J call TRBJ2-1; 10 bases are shared with TRBD2. Germline CDR1 ENHRY, CDR2 SYGVKD. V dropped 8 bases and J dropped 4; count of bases not matched to a gene: 8. CDR3 length equals 15 residues. In nucleotides, the CDR3 is TGTGCCATCTCTGAGGAGCGGGGGGGTTACAATGAGCAGTTCTTC. Amino acid sequence: CAISEERGGYNEQFF.

The rearrangement uses TRBV7-8 and TRBJ2-5; no definite D call. Germline V gene data show CDR1 as SGHVS and CDR2 as FQNEAQ. Trimming took 4 bases from V and 5 from J, leaving 5 bases between them. This CDR3 has 11 residues. The CDR3 protein is CASSSRETQYF. The CDR3 DNA sequence: TGTGCCAGCAGCTCTAGGGAGACCCAGTACTTC.

The rearrangement links TRBV6-6 to TRBJ1-2; no reliable D call. Trimming took off 1 base at V and 4 bases at J, with 16 bases between the two ends. The germline V gene encodes CDR1 MNHNY and CDR2 SVGAGI (reference sequence). This CDR3 spans 16 amino acids. The CDR3, as DNA: TGTGCCAGCAGTTACTTCGACCGGAGAACGCCCTATGGCTACACCTTC. This encodes CASSYFDRRTPYGYTF.

For the CDR3, the DNA is TGTGCCATCAGCGAGGGCCGGCGAGGGATCTATGGCTACACCTTC. Protein sequence: CAISEGRRGIYGYTF. The chain links TRBV10-3 to TRBJ1-2; no firm D call. The V end was cut by 6 bases, the J end by 4 bases, with 18 bases between. This CDR3 contains 15 residues. Germline V gene sequence: CDR1 ENHRY, CDR2 SYGVKD.

J is TRBJ1-2 and V is TRBV27; a possible D gene is TRBD1 (6 bases). Germline V lookup: CDR1 MNHEY, CDR2 SMNVEV (reference sequence). This CDR3 comprises 16 residues. V lost 4 bases and J 8 bases, leaving 23 bases between the germline ends. The CDR3 loop is CASSSYSSRGARGYTF. In nucleotides, the CDR3 is TGTGCCAGCAGTTCCTACTCGTCGCGGGGGGCGCGGGGCTACACCTTC.

The chain employs TRBV28 and TRBJ1-2; 10 bases are a match to TRBD1. V shed 8 bases, J shed 7 bases, and the junction held 10 bases outside the gene matches. This CDR3 is 14 amino acids long. CDR1 MDHEN and CDR2 SYDVKM come from the germline V gene. The CDR3: CASGSGTGVLGYTF. CDR3 bases: TGTGCCAGCGGATCCGGGACAGGGGTTCTTGGCTACACCTTC.

The CDR3 DNA sequence: TGTGCCAGCAGTGTGGGACAGACCAATCAGCCCCAGCATTTT. Translated: CASSVGQTNQPQHF. The chain uses TRBV6-1 and TRBJ1-5; 7 bases align to TRBD1. V was pared by 4 bases and J by 3 bases, with 3 bases of the junction left unmatched. Per the germline V gene, CDR1 is MNHNS and CDR2 is SASEGT. This CDR3 comprises 14 residues.